These 9 T cell receptor beta chains were sequenced from one sample in a study of blood T cell repertoires in COVID-19. Data came from immunoSEQ multiplex PCR; TCRdb stores just in-frame clones and leaves some out. The data contain 150,000 to 200,000 clones, 80% of them singletons. The material sequenced was PBMCs or T cells enriched from blood (not recorded which). The receptor source for this set is a man between 40 and 49 years old who had recovered from COVID-19.

V is TRBV5-8 and J is TRBJ2-1; 13 bases line up with TRBD2. Looked up from germline, CDR1 is SGHTS and CDR2 is YDEGEE. With 5 bases clipped from V and 7 bases from J, the junction kept 15 bases outside the gene matches. The length of the CDR3 is 18 residues. The CDR3 spells CASSKLPWTSGGVNEQFF. In DNA, the CDR3 is TGTGCCAGCAGTAAACTGCCTTGGACTAGCGGGGGTGTGAATGAGCAGTTCTTC.

In its sample, this clone was seen once. V gene TRBV6-1 combines with J gene TRBJ1-5, with a weak D call TRBD1 (5 bases). CDR1 and CDR2 (germline): MNHNS, SASEGT. Trimming cost V 0 bases and J 8 bases, with 17 bases left between them. The CDR3 is 16 amino acids. CDR3: CASSEALTGGTKPQHF. CDR3 bases: TGTGCCAGCAGTGAAGCGCTTACGGGGGGGACGAAGCCCCAGCATTTT.

This chain joins TRBV5-1 and TRBJ2-1, with TRBD2 identical over 10 bases. Germline trimming cut 0 bases from V and 3 bases from J; bases unmatched to any gene: 0. The CDR3 sequence is 15 residues long. Germline values: CDR1 SGHRS, CDR2 YFSETQ. DNA of the CDR3: TGCGCCAGCAGCTTGGAGCGGGGGGGCTACAATGAGCAGTTCTTC. This translates into CASSLERGGYNEQFF.

With regard to this clone: Relative to the germline gene, one junction end is altered; a read error may explain this. The chain uses TRBV7-8 and TRBJ2-3; TRBD2 aligns across 11 bases. The CDR3 runs to 15 residues. Per the germline V gene, CDR1 is SGHVS and CDR2 is FQNEAQ. The CDR3 bases are TGTGCCAGCAGCCCTTCCTTGGGTAGCGGGGGGGCAACCCTTTTT. It translates to CASSPSLGSGGATLF.

The chain couples TRBV5-5 to TRBJ1-4; D possibly corresponds to TRBD1 (6 bases). This CDR3 is built from 13 residues. Trimming took 1 base from V and 7 from J, leaving 8 bases between them. CDR1 is SGHKS and CDR2 is YYEKEE in the germline V gene (reference sequence). Here the CDR3 reads CASSLQGSEKLFF. The CDR3 DNA reads TGTGCCAGCAGCTTGCAGGGGAGTGAAAAACTGTTTTTT.

This clone has more than one count but fewer than ten. The J gene is TRBJ2-7, the V gene TRBV2; TRBD2 agrees at 8 bases. The CDR3 is 14 amino acids. Germline V gene lookup returns CDR1 SNHLY and CDR2 FYNNEI. The V and J ends lost 8 bases and 2 bases, in that order; junction bases with no gene match: 8. The CDR3 reads CASGSQRGPYEQYF. For the CDR3, the DNA is TGTGCCAGCGGTAGCCAGCGGGGGCCCTACGAGCAGTACTTC.

This clone has only a few counts. V is TRBV5-1 and J is TRBJ1-4, with 7 nucleotides matching TRBD1. V lost 4 bases to trimming and J lost 6 bases; unmatched junction nucleotides: 6. Germline lookup yields CDR1 SGHRS and CDR2 YFSETQ. CDR3 length equals 14 residues. CDR3 in amino acids: CASSAGQADEKLFF. CDR3 in DNA: TGCGCCAGCAGCGCAGGACAGGCGGATGAAAAACTGTTTTTT.

The chain joins TRBV19 to TRBJ1-1; no clear D gene. The CDR3 totals 14 residues. Germline V gene sequence: CDR1 LNHDA, CDR2 SQIVND (reference sequence). The V end was cut by 3 bases, the J end by 4 bases, with 12 bases between. Here the CDR3 DNA reads TGTGCCAGTAGTATCCCTCGGTCTGGCACTGAAGCTTTCTTT. Residues: CASSIPRSGTEAFF.

The genes are TRBV20-1 and TRBJ2-5, with D possibly matching TRBD1 (5 bases). The CDR3 is 11 amino acids. Trimming took 3 bases from V and 5 from J, leaving 7 bases between them. Germline V gene data show CDR1 as DFQATT and CDR2 as SNEGSKA (reference sequence). The CDR3 sequence is CSASPGETQYF. CDR3 sequence (DNA): TGCAGTGCTAGTCCAGGGGAGACCCAGTACTTC.